The 19 T cell receptor beta chains reported below all come from one sample, sequenced in a study of vaccination effects on CD4 cells after COVID-19. Assay: immunoSEQ multiplex PCR; the TCRdb copy retains only in-frame clones and omits some. The data contain more than 25,000 clones, roughly 62% of them singletons. No antigens are known for them. Before sequencing, viral peptide pools were used by the ViraFEST assay to expand antigen-specific CD4+ T cells. With 9 to 11 days of culture completed, CD4+ T cells were isolated. The source material was CD4+ T cells from PBMCs cultured with HCoV-229E spike peptides, sampled before COVID-19 vaccination. These TCRs come from a human donor who received a COVID-19 vaccine.

V is TRBV27 and J is TRBJ1-4, with 7 positions matching TRBD1. V lost 5 bases and J lost 6; bases outside the gene matches: 15. CDR3 length equals 17 residues. CDR1 and CDR2 (germline): MNHEY, SMNVEV (reference sequence). CDR3 in amino acids: CASSPTPGGGPHEKLFF. In DNA form, the CDR3 reads TGTGCCAGCAGTCCTACCCCAGGGGGGGGGCCCCATGAAAAACTGTTTTTT.

The genes are TRBV2 and TRBJ1-2, with D possibly TRBD1 on 6 matching bases. The CDR3 is 14 amino acids. V was shortened by 6 bases and J by 4 bases, with 15 bases between the two germline ends. The V gene's germline CDR1 is SNHLY and CDR2 FYNNEI. The CDR3: CASRGTGTGYGYTF. In DNA, the CDR3 is TGTGCCAGCAGGGGCACAGGGACCGGCTATGGCTACACCTTC.

The chain employs TRBV25-1 and TRBJ2-1, with TRBD2 matching 11 bases. Losses at the gene ends were 3 bases for V and 8 bases for J; bases not matched to a gene: 9. The CDR3 contains 16 residues. In germline, CDR1 is MGHDK, CDR2 SYGVNS. The CDR3 DNA follows: TGTGCCAGCAGTGACCTCACTAGCGGGAGAGTAGATGAGCAGTTCTTC. It codes for CASSDLTSGRVDEQFF.

The rearrangement joins TRBV5-4 to TRBJ2-1; perhaps TRBD1 as D (6 bases). The V gene lost 0 bases and the J gene lost 9 bases, with 16 bases spanning the gap. CDR1 and CDR2 (germline): SGHNT, YYREEE (reference sequence). This CDR3 has 15 residues. As DNA, the CDR3 is TGTGCCAGCAGCTTGGGGCAGGGGCCCCTTGGTGAGCAGTTCTTC. This encodes CASSLGQGPLGEQFF. Together with reference TRBV5-4 and TRBJ2-1, the CDR3 gives the full variable domain: ETGVTQSPTHLIKTRGQQVTLRCSSQSGHNTVSWYQQALGQGPQFIFQYYREEENGRGNFPPRFSGLQFPNYSSELNVNALELDDSALYLCASSLGQGPLGEQFFGPGTRLTVL.

The genes are TRBV2 and TRBJ2-7, with TRBD1 as a possible D gene (6 bases). V was shortened by 2 bases and J by 1 base, with 12 bases between the two germline ends. Per germline, CDR1 SNHLY and CDR2 FYNNEI. This CDR3 has 15 residues. CDR3 amino acids: CASSEIQGNSYEQYF. DNA for the CDR3: TGTGCCAGCAGTGAAATACAGGGTAATTCCTACGAGCAGTACTTC.

This chain links TRBV25-1 with TRBJ1-2; D not certain. The CDR3 is made up of 13 amino acids. V was cut by 2 bases and J by 7 bases, with 11 bases left in between. Germline values: CDR1 MGHDK, CDR2 SYGVNS. The DNA of the CDR3 is TGTGCCAGCAGTGAAGCGGGTTGGGGTGGCTACACCTTC. It codes for CASSEAGWGGYTF.

J is TRBJ2-1 and V is TRBV4-1; D gene ambiguous. With 5 bases removed from V and 1 base from J, the gap between germline ends came to 15 bases. This CDR3 contains 16 residues. Germline V gene sequence: CDR1 MGHRA, CDR2 YSYEKL. As DNA, the CDR3 is TGCGCCAGCAGCGAGAGAGTGGTCGCTTCCTACAATGAGCAGTTCTTC. This translates into CASSERVVASYNEQFF.

The rearrangement uses TRBV18 and TRBJ2-5; D is unclear. This CDR3 is 15 amino acids long. In germline, CDR1 is KGHSH, CDR2 LQKENI. The V end lost 0 bases, the J end lost 0 bases, and 8 bases lay between the germline ends. CDR3 coding DNA: TGTGCCAGCTCACCACCGGTAGGGTACCAAGAGACCCAGTACTTC. Its translation is CASSPPVGYQETQYF.

The chain has TRBV9 and TRBJ2-1; 7 bases line up with TRBD2. This CDR3 comprises 16 residues. Germline loops: CDR1 SGDLS, CDR2 YYNGEE. The V and J ends lost 0 bases and 2 bases, in that order; junction bases with no gene match: 5. The CDR3 region is CASSVETSVTYNEQFF. The CDR3 bases are TGTGCCAGCAGCGTAGAAACTAGCGTCACCTACAATGAGCAGTTCTTC.

V is TRBV30 and J is TRBJ2-2, with 7 bases identical to TRBD2. The CDR3 has 15 amino acids. Germline V gene lookup returns CDR1 GTSNPN and CDR2 SVGIG (reference sequence). With V trimmed by 4 bases and J by 5 bases, 10 bases remained unmatched. The CDR3 DNA reads as TGTGCCTGGAAGGCCGCGGGAGTGGGTACCGGGGAGCTGTTTTTT. Amino acids: CAWKAAGVGTGELFF.

The rearrangement joins TRBV11-3 to TRBJ2-7, with D possibly TRBD1 on 6 matching bases. Germline V gene sequence: CDR1 SGHNT, CDR2 YENEEA. The CDR3 extends over 15 amino acids. The V end lost 0 bases, the J end lost 1 base, and 10 bases lay between the germline ends. CDR3 sequence reads: CASSLDNTGSYEQYF. CDR3 in DNA: TGTGCCAGCAGCTTAGATAACACAGGGTCCTACGAGCAGTACTTC.

In its sample, this clone was seen once. J is TRBJ2-1 and V is TRBV7-3; 10 bases fit TRBD1. The CDR3 has 14 residues. Unmatched junction bases numbered 4, after V lost 3 bases and J lost 8 bases. Germline V lookup: CDR1 SGHTA, CDR2 FQGTGA. The CDR3 DNA is TGTGCCAGCAGCTTTGCCGGGACAGGGGATGAGCAGTTCTTC. This translates into CASSFAGTGDEQFF.

The rearrangement uses TRBV6-6 and TRBJ2-5, with D perhaps matching TRBD2 (6 bases). The germline V gene has CDR1 MNHNY and CDR2 SVGAGI (reference sequence). The CDR3 is 15 amino acids. V lost 5 bases to trimming and J lost 3 bases, with 16 bases between them. The CDR3 coding sequence is TGTGCCAGCAGTCGACCCGGGACTCGAAAAGAGACCCAGTACTTC. Encoded protein: CASSRPGTRKETQYF.

Notes on this clone: Germline and junction disagree at one end, which may indicate a read error. The chain uses TRBV6-4 and TRBJ1-2, with D perhaps TRBD1 (5 bases). The CDR3 sequence is 13 residues long. Germline values: CDR1 MRHNA, CDR2 SNTAGT. CDR3 bases: TGTGCCAGCAGTCTCGTAGGGGAATATGGCTACGCCTTC. Amino acid sequence: CASSLVGEYGYAF.

The rearrangement links TRBV28 to TRBJ2-1; D may be TRBD2 (6 bases). V lost 5 bases and J 9 bases, leaving 8 bases between the germline ends. The CDR3 runs 11 residues. CDR1 and CDR2 from the germline V gene are MDHEN and SYDVKM. In DNA form, the CDR3 reads TGTGCCAGCAGTGTGGAGGGTGAGCAGTTCTTC. Amino acid sequence: CASSVEGEQFF.

The chain uses TRBV12-5 and TRBJ1-1; TRBD1 is a possible D gene (6 bases). The CDR3 runs 16 residues. Germline V CDR1 and CDR2: LGHNT, FRNRAP. The V gene lost 0 bases and the J gene lost 2 bases, with 13 bases spanning the gap. CDR3 region: CASGLVLDRYNTEAFF. The CDR3 DNA sequence: TGTGCTAGTGGTTTGGTCCTCGACAGGTACAACACTGAAGCTTTCTTT.

This clone was picked up a small number of times. The V and J genes are TRBV7-2 and TRBJ1-1; D might be TRBD1 (5 bases). Trimming removed 1 base from V and 7 bases from J, with 10 bases in between. CDR1 SGHTA and CDR2 FQGNSA come from the germline V gene. This CDR3 region has 13 residues. CDR3 protein: CASSLGRRGEAFF. The CDR3 DNA reads as TGTGCCAGCAGCTTAGGCAGGAGGGGTGAAGCTTTCTTT.

This chain joins TRBV6-5 and TRBJ1-5, with no clear D. The CDR3 extends over 11 amino acids. Trimming pared 7 bases from V and 3 bases from J, leaving 4 bases between. The germline V gene has CDR1 MNHEY and CDR2 SVGAGI. This CDR3 is CASKDNQPQHF. The CDR3, as DNA: TGTGCCAGCAAGGACAATCAGCCCCAGCATTTT.

The chain joins TRBV6-5 to TRBJ2-7, with TRBD2 identical over 9 bases. Germline loops: CDR1 MNHEY, CDR2 SVGAGI. This CDR3 is 14 amino acids long. The V gene end was trimmed by 6 bases and the J gene end by 3 bases; junction bases not matched to a gene: 6. CDR3 residues: CASRSGTSIYEQYF. CDR3 in DNA: TGTGCCAGCAGATCCGGGACTAGCATCTACGAGCAGTACTTC.